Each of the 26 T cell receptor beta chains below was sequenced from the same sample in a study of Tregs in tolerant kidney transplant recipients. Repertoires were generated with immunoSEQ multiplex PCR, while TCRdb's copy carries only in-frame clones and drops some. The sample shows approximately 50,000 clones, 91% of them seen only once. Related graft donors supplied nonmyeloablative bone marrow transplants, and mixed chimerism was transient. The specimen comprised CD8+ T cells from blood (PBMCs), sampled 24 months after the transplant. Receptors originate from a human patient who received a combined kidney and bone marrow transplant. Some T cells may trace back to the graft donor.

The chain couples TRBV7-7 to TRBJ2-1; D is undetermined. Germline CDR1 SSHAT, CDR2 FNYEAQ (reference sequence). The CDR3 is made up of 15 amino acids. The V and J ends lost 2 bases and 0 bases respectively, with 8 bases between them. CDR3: CASSLTHSSYNEQFF. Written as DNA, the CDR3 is TGTGCCAGCAGCTTAACTCATAGCTCCTACAATGAGCAGTTCTTC.

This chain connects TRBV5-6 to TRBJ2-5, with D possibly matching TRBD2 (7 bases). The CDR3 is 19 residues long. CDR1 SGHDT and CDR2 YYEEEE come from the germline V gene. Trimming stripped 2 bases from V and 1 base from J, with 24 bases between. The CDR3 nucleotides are TGTGCCAGCAGCTTAAGAAGGGGGGGGCGGTCTAGCGGCCAAGAGACCCAGTACTTC. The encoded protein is CASSLRRGGRSSGQETQYF. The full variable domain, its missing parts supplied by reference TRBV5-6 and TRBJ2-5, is DAGVTQSPTHLIKTRGQQVTLRCSPKSGHDTVSWYQQALGQGPQFIFQYYEEEERQRGNFPDRFSGHQFPNYSSELNVNALLLGDSALYLCASSLRRGGRSSGQETQYFGPGTRLLVL.

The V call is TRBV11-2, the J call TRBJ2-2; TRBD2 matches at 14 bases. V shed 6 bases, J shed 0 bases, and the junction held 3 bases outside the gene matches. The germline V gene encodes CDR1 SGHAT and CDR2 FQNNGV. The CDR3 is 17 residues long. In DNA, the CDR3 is TGTGCCAGCAGTGGGACTAGCGGGGGCCCGAACACCGGGGAGCTGTTTTTT. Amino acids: CASSGTSGGPNTGELFF.

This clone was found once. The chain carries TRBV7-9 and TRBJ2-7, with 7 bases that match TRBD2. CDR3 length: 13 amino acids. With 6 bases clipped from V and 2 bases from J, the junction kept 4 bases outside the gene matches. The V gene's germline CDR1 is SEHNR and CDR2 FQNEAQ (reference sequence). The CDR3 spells CASSSLAAYEQYF. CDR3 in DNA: TGTGCCAGCAGTTCTCTAGCGGCCTACGAGCAGTACTTC. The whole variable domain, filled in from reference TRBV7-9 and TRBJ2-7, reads DTGVSQNPRHKITKRGQNVTFRCDPISEHNRLYWYRQTLGQGPEFLTYFQNEAQLEKSRLLSDRFSAERPKGSFSTLEIQRTEQGDSAMYLCASSSLAAYEQYFGPGTRLTVT.

CDR3 protein: CASSLHGGGSYEQYF. In DNA form, the CDR3 reads TGTGCCAGCAGCTTACACGGGGGGGGCTCCTACGAGCAGTACTTC. The chain carries TRBV7-8 and TRBJ2-7; 8 nucleotides line up with TRBD2. The CDR3 runs 15 residues. J was trimmed by 0 bases and V by 2 bases; bases with no gene match: 3. The germline CDR1 and CDR2 sequences are SGHVS and FQNEAQ.

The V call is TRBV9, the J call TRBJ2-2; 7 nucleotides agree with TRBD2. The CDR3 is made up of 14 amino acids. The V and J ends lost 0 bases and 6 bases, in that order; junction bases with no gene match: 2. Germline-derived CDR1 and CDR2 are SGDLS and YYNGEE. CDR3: CASSVGGGSGELFF. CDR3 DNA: TGTGCCAGCAGCGTAGGCGGGGGATCCGGGGAGCTGTTTTTT.

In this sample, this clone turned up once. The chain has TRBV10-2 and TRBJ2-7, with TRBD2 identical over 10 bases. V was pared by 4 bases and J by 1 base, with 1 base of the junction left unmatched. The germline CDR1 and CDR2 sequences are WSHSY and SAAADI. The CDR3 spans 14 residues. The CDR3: CASSVAGGSYEQYF. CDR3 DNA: TGCGCCAGCAGTGTAGCGGGGGGTTCCTACGAGCAGTACTTC.

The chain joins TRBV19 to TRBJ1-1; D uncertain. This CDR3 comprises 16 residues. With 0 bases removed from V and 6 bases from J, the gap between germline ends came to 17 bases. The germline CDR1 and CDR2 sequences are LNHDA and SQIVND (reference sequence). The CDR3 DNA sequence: TGTGCCAGTAGTATAGATCACTACGCCGAACGGGCTGAAGCTTTCTTT. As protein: CASSIDHYAERAEAFF. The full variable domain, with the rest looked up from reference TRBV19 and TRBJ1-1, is DGGITQSPKYLFRKEGQNVTLSCEQNLNHDAMYWYRQDPGQGLRLIYYSQIVNDFQKGDIAEGYSVSREKKESFPLTVTSAQKNPTAFYLCASSIDHYAERAEAFFGQGTRLTVV.

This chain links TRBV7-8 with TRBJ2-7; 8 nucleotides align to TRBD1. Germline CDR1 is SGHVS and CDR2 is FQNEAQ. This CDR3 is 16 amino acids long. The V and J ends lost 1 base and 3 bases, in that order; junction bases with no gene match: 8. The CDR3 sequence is CASSLGTGFGGYEQYF. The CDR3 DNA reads TGTGCCAGCAGCTTAGGGACAGGGTTCGGTGGCTACGAGCAGTACTTC.

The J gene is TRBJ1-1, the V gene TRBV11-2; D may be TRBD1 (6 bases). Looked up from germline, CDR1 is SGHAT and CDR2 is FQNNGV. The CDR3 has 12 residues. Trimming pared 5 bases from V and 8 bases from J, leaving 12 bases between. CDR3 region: CASSPRGGEAFF. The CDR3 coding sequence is TGTGCCAGCAGCCCTAGGGGGGGCGAAGCTTTCTTT.

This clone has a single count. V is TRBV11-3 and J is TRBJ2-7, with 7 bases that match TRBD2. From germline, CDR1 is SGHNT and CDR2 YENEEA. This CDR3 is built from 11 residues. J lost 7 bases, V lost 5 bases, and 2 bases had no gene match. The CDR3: CASSPGGEQYF. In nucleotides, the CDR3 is TGTGCCAGCAGCCCGGGGGGTGAGCAGTACTTC.

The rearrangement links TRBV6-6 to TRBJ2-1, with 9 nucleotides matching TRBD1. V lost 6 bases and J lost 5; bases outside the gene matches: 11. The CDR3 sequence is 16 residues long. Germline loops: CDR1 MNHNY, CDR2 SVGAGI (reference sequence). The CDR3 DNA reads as TGTGCCAGCAGGCTTCCGGGACAGGGAGGTCACAATGAGCAGTTCTTC. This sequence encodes CASRLPGQGGHNEQFF.

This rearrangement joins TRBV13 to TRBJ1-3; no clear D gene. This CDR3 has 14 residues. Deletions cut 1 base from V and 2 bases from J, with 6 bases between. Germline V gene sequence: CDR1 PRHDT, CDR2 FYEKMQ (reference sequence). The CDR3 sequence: CASSLEEAGNTIYF. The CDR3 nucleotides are TGTGCCAGCAGCTTAGAGGAGGCTGGAAACACCATATATTTT.

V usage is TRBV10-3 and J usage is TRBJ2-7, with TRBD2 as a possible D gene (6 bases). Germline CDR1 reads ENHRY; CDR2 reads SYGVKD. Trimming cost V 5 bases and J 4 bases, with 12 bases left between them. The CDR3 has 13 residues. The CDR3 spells CAISPGLIYEQYF. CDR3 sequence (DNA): TGTGCCATCAGTCCTGGACTAATTTACGAGCAGTACTTC.

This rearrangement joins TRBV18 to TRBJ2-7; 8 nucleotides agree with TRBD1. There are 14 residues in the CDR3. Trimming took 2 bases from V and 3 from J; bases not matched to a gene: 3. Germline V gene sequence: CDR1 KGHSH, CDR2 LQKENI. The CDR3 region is CASSPTDRDYEQYF. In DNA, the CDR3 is TGTGCCAGCTCACCAACGGACAGGGACTACGAGCAGTACTTC.

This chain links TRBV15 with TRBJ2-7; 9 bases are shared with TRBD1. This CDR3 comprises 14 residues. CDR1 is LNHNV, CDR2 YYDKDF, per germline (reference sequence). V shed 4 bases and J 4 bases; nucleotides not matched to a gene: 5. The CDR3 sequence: CATSIGQGSYEQYF. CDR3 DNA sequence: TGTGCCACCAGCATCGGACAGGGGAGTTACGAGCAGTACTTC.

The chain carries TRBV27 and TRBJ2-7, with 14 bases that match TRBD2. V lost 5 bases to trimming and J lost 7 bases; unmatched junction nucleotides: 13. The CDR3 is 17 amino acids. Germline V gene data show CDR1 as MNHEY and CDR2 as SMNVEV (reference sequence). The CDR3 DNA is TGTGCCAGCAGTACCTACCTGACTAGCGGGAGGGCAAGAGAGCAGTACTTC. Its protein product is CASSTYLTSGRAREQYF.

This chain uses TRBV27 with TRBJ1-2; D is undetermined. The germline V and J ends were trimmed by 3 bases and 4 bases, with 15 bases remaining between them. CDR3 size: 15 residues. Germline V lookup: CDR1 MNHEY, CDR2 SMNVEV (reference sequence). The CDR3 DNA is TGTGCCAGCAGTTTTACGACCGGGAGCTTCTATGGCTACACCTTC. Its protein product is CASSFTTGSFYGYTF.

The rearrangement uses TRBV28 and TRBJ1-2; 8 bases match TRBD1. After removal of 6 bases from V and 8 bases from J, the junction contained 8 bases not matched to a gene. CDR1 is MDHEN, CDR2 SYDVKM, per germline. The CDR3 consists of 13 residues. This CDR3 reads CASRQTGGEGYTF. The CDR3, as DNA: TGTGCCAGCAGGCAAACAGGGGGTGAGGGCTACACCTTC.

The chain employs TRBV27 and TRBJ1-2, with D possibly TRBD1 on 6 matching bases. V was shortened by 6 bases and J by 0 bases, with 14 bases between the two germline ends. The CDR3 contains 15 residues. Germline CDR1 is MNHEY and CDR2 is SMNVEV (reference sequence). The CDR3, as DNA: TGTGCCAGCAGAACCACAGGGAAAGCTAACTATGGCTACACCTTC. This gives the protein CASRTTGKANYGYTF.

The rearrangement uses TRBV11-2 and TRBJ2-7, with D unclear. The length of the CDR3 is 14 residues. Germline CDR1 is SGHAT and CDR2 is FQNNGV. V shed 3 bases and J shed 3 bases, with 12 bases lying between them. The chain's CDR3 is CASSFFTGNYEQYF. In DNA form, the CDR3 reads TGTGCCAGCAGCTTCTTTACGGGTAACTACGAGCAGTACTTC.

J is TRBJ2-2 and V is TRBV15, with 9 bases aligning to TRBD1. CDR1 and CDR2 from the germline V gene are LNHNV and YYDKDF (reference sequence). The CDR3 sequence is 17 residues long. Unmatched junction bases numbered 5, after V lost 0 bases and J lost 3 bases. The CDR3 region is CATSRERTGEDTGELFF. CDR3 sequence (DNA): TGTGCCACCAGCAGAGAAAGGACAGGGGAGGACACCGGGGAGCTGTTTTTT.

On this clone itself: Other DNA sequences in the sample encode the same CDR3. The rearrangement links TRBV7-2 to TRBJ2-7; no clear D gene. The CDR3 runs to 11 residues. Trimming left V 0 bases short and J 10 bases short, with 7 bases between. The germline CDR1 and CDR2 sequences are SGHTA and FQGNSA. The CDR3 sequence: CASSLASVQYF. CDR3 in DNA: TGTGCCAGCAGCTTAGCGAGTGTACAGTACTTC. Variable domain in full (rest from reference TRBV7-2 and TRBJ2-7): GAGVSQSPSNKVTEKGKDVELRCDPISGHTALYWYRQSLGQGLEFLIYFQGNSAPDKSGLPSDRFSAERTGGSVSTLTIQRTQQEDSAVYLCASSLASVQYFGPGTRLTVT.

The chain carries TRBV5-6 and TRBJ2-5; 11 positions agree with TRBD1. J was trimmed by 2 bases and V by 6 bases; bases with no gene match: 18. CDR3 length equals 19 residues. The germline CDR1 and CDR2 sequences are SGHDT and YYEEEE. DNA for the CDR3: TGTGCCAGCACGGATGAAATTGGACAGGGGGCGAAAGGGCAAGAGACCCAGTACTTC. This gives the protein CASTDEIGQGAKGQETQYF.

Here the CDR3 DNA reads TGTGCCAGCAGCGTAGGGGAGCCGATGGGACTAGCGGCCTACGAGCAGTACTTC. This sequence encodes CASSVGEPMGLAAYEQYF. V usage is TRBV9 and J usage is TRBJ2-5, with 11 positions matching TRBD2. The end of the DNA fits TRBJ2-7 better, so the J call may be wrong. Per germline, CDR1 SGDLS and CDR2 YYNGEE. CDR3 length: 18 residues.

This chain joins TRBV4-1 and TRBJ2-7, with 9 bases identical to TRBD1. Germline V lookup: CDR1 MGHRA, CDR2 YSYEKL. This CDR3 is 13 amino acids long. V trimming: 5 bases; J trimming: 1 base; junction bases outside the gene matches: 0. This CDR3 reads CASSDRGSYEQYF. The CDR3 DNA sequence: TGCGCCAGCAGCGACAGGGGGTCCTACGAGCAGTACTTC.